The 27 T cell receptor beta chains presented below share a single source sample, sequenced in a study of tissue T cells after allogeneic stem cell transplantation (dated by TCRdb to the early 2020s). The meaning of the sample's time point label: recipient (host-origin) PBMCs collected before allo-HCT. The library was built by means of the immunoSEQ multiplex PCR assay. Held by TCRdb, this immuneACCESS table contains in-frame sequences only and omits some clones. Under half of the omission traces to an unresolved V gene where checked; the cause of the rest is unknown. The sample table holds 25,000 or so clones, of which about 90% were seen once. Of the sample, roughly 2% is held by the ten largest clones. The sample consisted of blood, taken before transplantation. The receptors come from a male donor aged 60 or over who later had graft-versus-host disease after an allogeneic stem cell transplant.

The chain uses TRBV2 and TRBJ1-5; D gene unclear. Trimming took 2 bases from V and 2 from J, leaving 10 bases between them. The CDR3 runs to 15 residues. CDR1 and CDR2 from the germline V gene are SNHLY and FYNNEI. CDR3: CASSERGYGNQPQHF. The DNA of the CDR3 is TGTGCCAGCAGTGAACGCGGCTATGGCAATCAGCCCCAGCATTTT.

This chain links TRBV27 with TRBJ1-1, with D maybe TRBD1 (6 bases). V dropped 10 bases and J dropped 1 base, with 16 bases sitting between them. The CDR3 loop spans 14 amino acids. Germline V gene lookup returns CDR1 MNHEY and CDR2 SMNVEV (reference sequence). The CDR3: CATQTGYRNTEAFF. In DNA, the CDR3 is TGTGCCACCCAGACAGGCTATAGGAACACTGAAGCTTTCTTT.

The chain links TRBV29-1 to TRBJ2-1; D remains unclear. Germline V gene sequence: CDR1 SQVTM, CDR2 ANQGSEA. The germline V and J ends were trimmed by 1 base and 1 base, with 2 bases remaining between them. The CDR3 has 12 residues. CDR3 protein: CSVEGSYNEQFF. CDR3 coding DNA: TGCAGCGTTGAAGGTTCCTACAATGAGCAGTTCTTC.

This clone was recorded only once. The chain combines TRBV6-6 with TRBJ1-2; D is unresolved. The length of the CDR3 is 13 residues. In germline, CDR1 is MNHNY, CDR2 SVGAGI (reference sequence). V lost 5 bases and J 7 bases, leaving 14 bases between the germline ends. The CDR3: CASSREVGGGYTF. CDR3 in DNA: TGTGCCAGCAGTCGGGAGGTGGGCGGTGGCTACACCTTC.

CDR3 bases: TGTGCCACCAGTGACCCGGGGGGTAACACTGAAGCTTTCTTT. It specifies CATSDPGGNTEAFF. V is TRBV24-1 and J is TRBJ1-1; possible D gene TRBD1, 5 bases. Germline lookup yields CDR1 KGHDR and CDR2 SFDVKD. The V end lost 4 bases, the J end lost 2 bases, and 10 bases lay between the germline ends. CDR3 length equals 14 residues.

The V and J genes are TRBV18 and TRBJ1-3; tentative D call: TRBD1 (5 bases). CDR1 and CDR2 from the germline V gene are KGHSH and LQKENI. The CDR3 runs to 16 residues. V dropped 3 bases and J dropped 4 bases, with 16 bases sitting between them. The CDR3 coding sequence is TGTGCCAGCTCACCGGAGGGACCGTTCCGAGGAAACACCATATATTTT. The encoded protein is CASSPEGPFRGNTIYF.

This rearrangement joins TRBV5-6 to TRBJ2-1, with D unclear. CDR1 is SGHDT, CDR2 YYEEEE, per germline. V lost 4 bases to trimming and J lost 6 bases, with 14 bases between them. The CDR3 covers 14 residues. As DNA, the CDR3 is TGTGCCAGCAGCACGGACGGAGTACTCAATGAGCAGTTCTTC. Protein: CASSTDGVLNEQFF.

The CDR3: CASSLVVYRGGETQYF. CDR3 DNA sequence: TGCGCCAGCAGCTTGGTGGTCTATAGGGGTGGAGAGACCCAGTACTTC. The J gene is TRBJ2-5, the V gene TRBV5-1; D might be TRBD1 (5 bases). The CDR3 has 16 residues. Germline assignment: CDR1 SGHRS and CDR2 YFSETQ. The ends were cut back, 0 bases at V and 4 bases at J, with 16 bases in the middle.

This clone was seen a single time. This rearrangement joins TRBV5-1 to TRBJ1-1, with 8 bases matching TRBD1. The V and J ends lost 6 bases and 0 bases, in that order; junction bases with no gene match: 7. Germline CDR1 is SGHRS and CDR2 is YFSETQ. CDR3 length: 15 residues. The CDR3 DNA reads TGCGCCAGCACCGGGACAGGAGCCTTGAACACTGAAGCTTTCTTT. Protein product: CASTGTGALNTEAFF.

The chain carries TRBV2 and TRBJ2-7, with D hard to call. The CDR3 is 11 amino acids. CDR1 is SNHLY, CDR2 FYNNEI, per germline. Trimming stripped 6 bases from V and 4 bases from J, with 7 bases between. This chain's CDR3 is CASSSEYEQYF. Here the CDR3 DNA reads TGTGCCAGCAGCAGCGAGTACGAGCAGTACTTC.

J is TRBJ2-3 and V is TRBV23-1; unclear D gene. TRBV23-1 is an ORF, and what it does is uncertain. Trimming pared 0 bases from V and 2 bases from J, leaving 6 bases between. The CDR3 has 14 amino acids. In DNA form, the CDR3 reads TGCGCCAGCAGTCAATCCCACCCCACAGATACGCAGTATTTT. Amino acids: CASSQSHPTDTQYF.

This clone showed up just once. The chain uses TRBV18 and TRBJ2-3; no clear D gene. The V and J ends lost 6 bases and 4 bases respectively, with 14 bases between them. Germline V gene data show CDR1 as KGHSH and CDR2 as LQKENI. This CDR3 has 14 amino acids. CDR3 amino acids: CASSPNLGADTQYF. DNA of the CDR3: TGTGCCAGCTCCCCTAATCTAGGCGCAGATACGCAGTATTTT.

The gene calls are TRBV19 and TRBJ2-1, with 10 bases fitting TRBD1. The V segment lost 5 bases and the J segment 6 bases; nucleotides outside the gene matches: 4. The CDR3 consists of 14 residues. Germline V gene sequence: CDR1 LNHDA, CDR2 SQIVND (reference sequence). The CDR3 DNA follows: TGTGCCAGTAGTGGGGGACAGGGGTTCAATGAGCAGTTCTTC. Protein sequence: CASSGGQGFNEQFF.

The genes are TRBV4-2 and TRBJ2-2; maybe TRBD1 (7 bases). The CDR3 length is 16 residues. In germline, CDR1 is LGHNA, CDR2 YNFKEQ. Between the trimmed V and J ends, which lost 4 bases and 4 bases, there was a span of 16 bases. The CDR3 nucleotides are TGTGCCAGCAGCCGCCTCTCCCAGGGGGGCACCGGGGAGCTGTTTTTT. This codes for CASSRLSQGGTGELFF.

J is TRBJ2-5 and V is TRBV5-1; TRBD1 aligns across 8 bases. Germline V gene lookup returns CDR1 SGHRS and CDR2 YFSETQ. The trim removed 0 bases at V and 4 bases at J, leaving 2 bases unmatched. The CDR3 is 14 residues long. The CDR3 nucleotides are TGCGCCAGCAGCTTGGCCGGACAGGGAGAGACCCAGTACTTC. Translated, it gives CASSLAGQGETQYF.

This clone has only a few counts. The chain has TRBV3-1 (or the pseudogene TRBV3-2) and TRBJ1-2; TRBD1 might be the D (5 bases). CDR1 LGHDT and CDR2 YNNKEL come from the germline V gene (reference sequence). CDR3 size: 14 residues. Trimming removed 0 bases from V and 7 bases from J, with 12 bases in between. The DNA for the CDR3 is TGTGCCAGCAGCCAAGATCAGGCAGGGTTTGGCTACACCTTC. It yields the protein CASSQDQAGFGYTF.

The chain is built from TRBV15 and TRBJ1-6; D unresolved. This CDR3 is 15 amino acids long. Germline values: CDR1 LNHNV, CDR2 YYDKDF (reference sequence). V was clipped by 0 bases and J by 2 bases, with 5 bases between them. The CDR3 spells CATSRDGTYNSPLHF. The DNA of the CDR3 is TGTGCCACCAGCAGAGATGGAACCTATAATTCACCCCTCCACTTT.

There are a few counts of this clone. The rearrangement uses TRBV11-3 and TRBJ2-3, with TRBD2 as a possible D gene (5 bases). The length of the CDR3 is 13 residues. Germline CDR1 reads SGHNT; CDR2 reads YENEEA. The V end was cut by 5 bases, the J end by 3 bases, with 9 bases between. This chain's CDR3 is CASSHRGTDTQYF. The CDR3 nucleotides read TGTGCCAGCAGCCACCGAGGGACAGATACGCAGTATTTT.

This clone was detected once. The chain joins TRBV28 to TRBJ2-6; D uncertain. The length of the CDR3 is 14 residues. The V gene's germline CDR1 is MDHEN and CDR2 SYDVKM. The germline V and J ends were trimmed by 5 bases and 0 bases, with 5 bases remaining between them. CDR3 bases: TGTGCCAGCAGTAAGCGCTCTGGGGCCAACGTCCTGACTTTC. Translation: CASSKRSGANVLTF.

The J gene is TRBJ2-2, the V gene TRBV30; D is undetermined. Germline CDR1 GTSNPN, CDR2 SVGIG (reference sequence). The V and J ends lost 5 bases and 6 bases respectively, with 19 bases between them. The CDR3 spans 15 residues. The CDR3, as DNA: TGTGCCTGGCTCAGTGAAGGAATTCGGGCCGGGGAGCTGTTTTTT. Protein sequence: CAWLSEGIRAGELFF.

This chain joins TRBV5-4 and TRBJ2-1; D is perhaps TRBD2 (5 bases). Germline V gene sequence: CDR1 SGHNT, CDR2 YYREEE (reference sequence). V lost 0 bases and J lost 6, with 7 bases in between. The CDR3 runs 13 residues. Here the CDR3 reads CASSLAAGNEQFF. As DNA, the CDR3 is TGTGCCAGCAGCTTGGCCGCGGGCAATGAGCAGTTCTTC.

The chain uses TRBV7-9 and TRBJ2-5; D may be TRBD2 (5 bases). V lost 4 bases and J lost 5, with 11 bases in between. The CDR3 sequence is 13 residues long. Germline V gene lookup returns CDR1 SEHNR and CDR2 FQNEAQ (reference sequence). DNA of the CDR3: TGTGCCAGCAGCTCCACCCCGGGGGAGACCCAGTACTTC. Translated: CASSSTPGETQYF. Together with reference TRBV7-9 and TRBJ2-5, the CDR3 gives the full variable domain: DTGVSQNPRHKITKRGQNVTFRCDPISEHNRLYWYRQTLGQGPEFLTYFQNEAQLEKSRLLSDRFSAERPKGSFSTLEIQRTEQGDSAMYLCASSSTPGETQYFGPGTRLLVL.

V and J are TRBV24-1 and TRBJ2-5; no clear D. V was shortened by 3 bases and J by 5 bases, with 12 bases between the two germline ends. CDR3 length: 14 amino acids. Germline loops: CDR1 KGHDR, CDR2 SFDVKD. CDR3 bases: TGTGCCACCAGTGATGGCGCAGGAATGGAGACCCAGTACTTC. Protein product: CATSDGAGMETQYF.

The CDR3 is CASIRTEAFF. DNA for the CDR3: TGTGCCAGCATTCGTACTGAAGCTTTCTTT. The chain links TRBV6-5 to TRBJ1-1; D unresolved. This CDR3 is 10 amino acids long. Germline assignment: CDR1 MNHEY and CDR2 SVGAGI. V lost 7 bases and J lost 5, with 5 bases in between.

The chain is built from TRBV27 and TRBJ2-7; D unresolved. CDR1 and CDR2 from the germline V gene are MNHEY and SMNVEV (reference sequence). This CDR3 has 15 residues. The V end was cut by 1 base, the J end by 6 bases, with 16 bases between. CDR3 in DNA: TGTGCCAGCAGTTTATTACCCGGAGCTGAGACCGAGCAGTACTTC. As protein: CASSLLPGAETEQYF.

This clone has only one observation. The J gene is TRBJ2-1, the V gene TRBV2; D remains unclear. Germline V gives CDR1 SNHLY, CDR2 FYNNEI. V shed 6 bases and J shed 0 bases, with 15 bases lying between them. The length of the CDR3 is 16 residues. CDR3 sequence: CASRDLDGRSYNEQFF. The CDR3 bases are TGTGCCAGCAGGGACCTGGACGGCCGCTCCTACAATGAGCAGTTCTTC.

The rearrangement links TRBV11-2 to TRBJ1-3; 10 bases map to TRBD1. J gave up 4 bases and V 5 bases, and 8 bases lay outside the gene matches. Germline V gene data show CDR1 as SGHAT and CDR2 as FQNNGV. The CDR3 sequence is 16 residues long. In DNA, the CDR3 is TGTGCCAGCAGCCCTTGGACAGGGGGATCCGGAAACACCATATATTTT. This gives the protein CASSPWTGGSGNTIYF. Combining the CDR3 with reference TRBV11-2 and TRBJ1-3 gives the whole variable domain EAGVAQSPRYKIIEKRQSVAFWCNPISGHATLYWYQQILGQGPKLLIQFQNNGVVDDSQLPKDRFSAERLKGVDSTLKIQPAKLEDSAVYLCASSPWTGGSGNTIYFGEGSWLTVV.